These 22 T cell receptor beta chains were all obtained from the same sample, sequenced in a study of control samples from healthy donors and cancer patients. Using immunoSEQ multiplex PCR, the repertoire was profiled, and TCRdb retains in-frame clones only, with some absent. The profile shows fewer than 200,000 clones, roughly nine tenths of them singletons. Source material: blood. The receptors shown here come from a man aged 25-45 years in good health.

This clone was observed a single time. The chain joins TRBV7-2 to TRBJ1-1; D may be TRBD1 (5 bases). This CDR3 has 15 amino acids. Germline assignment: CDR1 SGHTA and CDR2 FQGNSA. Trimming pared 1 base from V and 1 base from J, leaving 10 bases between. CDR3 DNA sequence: TGTGCCAGCAGCTTAGGGTGGACACAGAACACTGAAGCTTTCTTT. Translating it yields CASSLGWTQNTEAFF.

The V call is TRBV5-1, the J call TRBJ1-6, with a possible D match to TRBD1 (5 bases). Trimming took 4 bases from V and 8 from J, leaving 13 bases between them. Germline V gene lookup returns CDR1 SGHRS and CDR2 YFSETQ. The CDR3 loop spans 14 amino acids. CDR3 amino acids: CASSPGPFDSPLHF. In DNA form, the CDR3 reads TGCGCCAGCAGCCCGGGACCGTTCGATTCACCCCTCCACTTT.

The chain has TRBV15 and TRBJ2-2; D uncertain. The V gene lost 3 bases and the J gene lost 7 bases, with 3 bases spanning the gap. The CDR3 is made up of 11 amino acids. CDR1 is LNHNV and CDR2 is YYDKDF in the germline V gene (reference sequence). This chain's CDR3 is CATSSVGELFF. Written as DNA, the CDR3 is TGTGCCACCAGCAGCGTCGGGGAGCTGTTTTTT.

The CDR3 sequence: CASSESLLREQYF. CDR3 coding DNA: TGTGCCAGCAGTGAAAGCCTACTACGCGAGCAGTACTTC. The chain uses TRBV6-1 and TRBJ2-7; D gene ambiguous. The CDR3 length is 13 residues. Germline-derived CDR1 and CDR2 are MNHNS and SASEGT. V was trimmed by 2 bases and J by 6 bases, leaving 11 bases between them.

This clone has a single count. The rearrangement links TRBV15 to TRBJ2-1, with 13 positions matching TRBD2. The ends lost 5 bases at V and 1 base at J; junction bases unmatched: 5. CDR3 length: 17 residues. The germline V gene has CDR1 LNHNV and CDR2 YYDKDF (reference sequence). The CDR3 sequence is CATSGMTSGGSYNEQFF. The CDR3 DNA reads TGTGCCACCAGCGGAATGACTAGCGGGGGGTCCTACAATGAGCAGTTCTTC.

CDR3 nucleotide sequence: TGTGCCATCATGGACGGGGACTCTGGAAACACCATATATTTT. It translates to CAIMDGDSGNTIYF. The rearrangement links TRBV10-3 to TRBJ1-3; no reliable D call. This CDR3 region has 14 residues. The germline CDR1 and CDR2 sequences are ENHRY and SYGVKD. The ends were cut back, 7 bases at V and 0 bases at J, with 10 bases in the middle.

This CDR3 is CASSFVDEQFF. The CDR3 nucleotides are TGTGCCAGCAGTTTCGTGGATGAGCAGTTCTTC. This chain links TRBV27 with TRBJ2-1; D gene ambiguous. V was pared by 3 bases and J by 8 bases, with 5 bases between. This CDR3 spans 11 amino acids. CDR1 is MNHEY, CDR2 SMNVEV, per germline (reference sequence).

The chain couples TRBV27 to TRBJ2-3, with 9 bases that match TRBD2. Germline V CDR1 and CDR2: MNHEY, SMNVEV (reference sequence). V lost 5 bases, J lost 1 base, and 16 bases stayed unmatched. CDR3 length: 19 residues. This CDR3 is CASSGDGLAGYYGTDTQYF. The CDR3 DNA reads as TGTGCCAGCAGTGGAGATGGGCTAGCGGGGTACTATGGCACAGATACGCAGTATTTT.

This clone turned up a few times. The CDR3: CASSPPGHTEAFF. The CDR3 nucleotides read TGCGCCAGCAGCCCTCCAGGGCACACTGAAGCTTTCTTT. The rearrangement joins TRBV4-1 to TRBJ1-1; D is perhaps TRBD1 (5 bases). There are 13 residues in the CDR3. The germline V gene encodes CDR1 MGHRA and CDR2 YSYEKL. Trimming removed 4 bases from V and 3 bases from J, with 9 bases in between.

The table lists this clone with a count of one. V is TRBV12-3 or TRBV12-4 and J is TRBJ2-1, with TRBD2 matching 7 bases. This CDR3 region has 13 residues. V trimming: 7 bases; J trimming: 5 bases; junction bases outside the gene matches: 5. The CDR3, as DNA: TGTGCCAGCAACTCCGGGAGGAACAATGAGCAGTTCTTC. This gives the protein CASNSGRNNEQFF.

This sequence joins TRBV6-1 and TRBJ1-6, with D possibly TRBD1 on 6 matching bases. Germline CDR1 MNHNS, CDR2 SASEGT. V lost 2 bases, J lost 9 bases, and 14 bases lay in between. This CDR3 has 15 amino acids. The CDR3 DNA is TGTGCCAGCAGTGAAAGGGGGGGGTTCTGTTCACCCCTCCACTTT. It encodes CASSERGGFCSPLHF.

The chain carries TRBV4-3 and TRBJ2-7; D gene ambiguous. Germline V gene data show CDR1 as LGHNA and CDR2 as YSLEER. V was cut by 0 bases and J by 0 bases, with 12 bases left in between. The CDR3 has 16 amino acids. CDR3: CASSQDASAISYEQYF. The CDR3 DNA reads TGCGCCAGCAGCCAAGATGCGAGTGCGATCTCCTACGAGCAGTACTTC.

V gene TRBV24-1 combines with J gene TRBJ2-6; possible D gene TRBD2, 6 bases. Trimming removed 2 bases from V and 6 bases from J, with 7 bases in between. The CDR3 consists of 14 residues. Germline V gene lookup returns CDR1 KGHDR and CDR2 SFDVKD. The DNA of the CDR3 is TGTGCCACCAGTGATTCGCGGGAGGCCAACGTCCTGACTTTC. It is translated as CATSDSREANVLTF.

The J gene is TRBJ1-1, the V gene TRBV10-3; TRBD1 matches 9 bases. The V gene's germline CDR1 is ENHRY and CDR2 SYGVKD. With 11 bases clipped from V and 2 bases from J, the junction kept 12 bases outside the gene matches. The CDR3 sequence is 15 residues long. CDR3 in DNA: TGTGCCTCCGGAGGGGGGACAGGGCTTAACACTGAAGCTTTCTTT. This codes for CASGGGTGLNTEAFF.

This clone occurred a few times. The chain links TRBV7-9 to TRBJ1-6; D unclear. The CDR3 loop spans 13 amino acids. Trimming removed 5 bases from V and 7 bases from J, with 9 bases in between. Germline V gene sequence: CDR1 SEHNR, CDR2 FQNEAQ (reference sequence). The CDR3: CASSTALNSPLHF. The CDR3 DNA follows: TGTGCCAGCAGCACAGCACTGAATTCACCCCTCCACTTT.

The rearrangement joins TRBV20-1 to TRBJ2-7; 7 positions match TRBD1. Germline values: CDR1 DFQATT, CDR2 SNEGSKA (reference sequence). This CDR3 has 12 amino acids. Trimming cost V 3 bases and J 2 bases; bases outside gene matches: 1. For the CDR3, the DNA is TGCAGTGCTAGTGACAGGGCCTACGAGCAGTACTTC. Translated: CSASDRAYEQYF.

The CDR3 sequence: CASYGGMSNQPQHF. DNA for the CDR3: TGTGCCAGCTATGGGGGAATGAGCAATCAGCCCCAGCATTTT. The chain joins TRBV21-1 to TRBJ1-5. TRBV21-1 is listed as a pseudogene. The CDR3 is 14 amino acids.

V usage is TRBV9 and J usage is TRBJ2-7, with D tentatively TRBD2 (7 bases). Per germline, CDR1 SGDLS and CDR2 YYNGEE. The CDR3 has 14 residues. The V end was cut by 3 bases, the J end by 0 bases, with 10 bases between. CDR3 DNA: TGTGCCAGCAGCGAGGGGGACTACTCCTACGAGCAGTACTTC. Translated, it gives CASSEGDYSYEQYF. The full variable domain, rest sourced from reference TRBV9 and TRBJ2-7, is DSGVTQTPKHLITATGQRVTLRCSPRSGDLSVYWYQQSLDQGLQFLIQYYNGEERAKGNILERFSAQQFPDLHSELNLSSLELGDSALYFCASSEGDYSYEQYFGPGTRLTVT.

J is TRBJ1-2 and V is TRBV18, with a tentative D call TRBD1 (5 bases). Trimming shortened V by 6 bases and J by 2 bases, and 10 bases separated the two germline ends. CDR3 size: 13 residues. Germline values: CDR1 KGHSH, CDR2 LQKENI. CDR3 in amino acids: CASSESGNYGYTF. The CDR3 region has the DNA TGTGCCAGCTCGGAGTCAGGGAACTATGGCTACACCTTC.

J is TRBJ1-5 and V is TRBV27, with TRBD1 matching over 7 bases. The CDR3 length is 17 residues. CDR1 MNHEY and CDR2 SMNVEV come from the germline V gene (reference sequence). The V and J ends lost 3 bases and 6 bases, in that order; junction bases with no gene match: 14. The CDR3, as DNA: TGTGCCAGCAGTTTGGGGGCCGAGACAGGGAAGGGTCAGCCCCAGCATTTT. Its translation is CASSLGAETGKGQPQHF.

CDR3 amino acids: CATSDWASGRAGTGEQFF. CDR3 nucleotides: TGTGCCACCAGTGATTGGGCTAGCGGGAGGGCTGGTACAGGTGAGCAGTTCTTC. This sequence joins TRBV24-1 and TRBJ2-1, with 12 bases aligning to TRBD2. Germline-derived CDR1 and CDR2 are KGHDR and SFDVKD. Unmatched junction bases numbered 13, after V lost 2 bases and J lost 9 bases. CDR3 size: 18 residues.

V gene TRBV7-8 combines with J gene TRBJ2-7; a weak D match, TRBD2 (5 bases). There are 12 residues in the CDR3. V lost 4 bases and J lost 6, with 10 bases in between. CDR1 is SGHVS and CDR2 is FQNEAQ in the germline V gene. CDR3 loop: CASSWTSVEQYF. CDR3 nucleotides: TGTGCCAGCAGCTGGACTTCCGTCGAGCAGTACTTC.